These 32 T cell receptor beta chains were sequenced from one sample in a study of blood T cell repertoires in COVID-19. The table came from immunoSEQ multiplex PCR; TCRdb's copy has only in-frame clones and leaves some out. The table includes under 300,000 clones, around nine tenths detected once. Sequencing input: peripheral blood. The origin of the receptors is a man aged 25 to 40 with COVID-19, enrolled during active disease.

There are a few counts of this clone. The CDR3 bases are TGTGCCAGCAGGACAGACCTGAACACTGAAGCTTTCTTT. This encodes CASRTDLNTEAFF. The chain has TRBV28 and TRBJ1-1, with a tentative D call TRBD1 (5 bases). This CDR3 is 13 amino acids long. The V end lost 6 bases, the J end lost 0 bases, and 8 bases lay between the germline ends. Germline loops: CDR1 MDHEN, CDR2 SYDVKM. The entire variable domain, with the rest obtained from reference TRBV28 and TRBJ1-1, is as follows: DVKVTQSSRYLVKRTGEKVFLECVQDMDHENMFWYRQDPGLGLRLIYFSYDVKMKEKGDIPEGYSVSREKKERFSLILESASTNQTSMYLCASRTDLNTEAFFGQGTRLTVV.

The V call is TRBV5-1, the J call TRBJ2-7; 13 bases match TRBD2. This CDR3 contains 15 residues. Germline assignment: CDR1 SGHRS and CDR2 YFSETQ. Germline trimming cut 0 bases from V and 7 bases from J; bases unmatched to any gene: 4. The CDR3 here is CASSLAGLAGAEQYF. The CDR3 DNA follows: TGCGCCAGCAGCTTGGCCGGACTAGCGGGGGCTGAGCAGTACTTC.

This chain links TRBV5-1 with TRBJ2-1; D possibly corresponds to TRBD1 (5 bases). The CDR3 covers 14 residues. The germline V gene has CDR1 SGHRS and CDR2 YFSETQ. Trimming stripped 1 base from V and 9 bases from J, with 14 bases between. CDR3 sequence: CASSLNVGVTEQFF. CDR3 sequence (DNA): TGCGCCAGCAGCTTGAATGTAGGGGTGACTGAGCAGTTCTTC. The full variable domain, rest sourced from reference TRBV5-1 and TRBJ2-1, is KAGVTQTPRYLIKTRGQQVTLSCSPISGHRSVSWYQQTPGQGLQFLFEYFSETQRNKGNFPGRFSGRQFSNSRSEMNVSTLELGDSALYLCASSLNVGVTEQFFGPGTRLTVL.

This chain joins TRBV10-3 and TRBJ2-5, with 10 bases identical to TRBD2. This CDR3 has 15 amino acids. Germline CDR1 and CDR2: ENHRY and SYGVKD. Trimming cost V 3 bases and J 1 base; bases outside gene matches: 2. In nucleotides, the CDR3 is TGTGCCATCAGTGATATAGCGGGGGGCCAAGAGACCCAGTACTTC. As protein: CAISDIAGGQETQYF.

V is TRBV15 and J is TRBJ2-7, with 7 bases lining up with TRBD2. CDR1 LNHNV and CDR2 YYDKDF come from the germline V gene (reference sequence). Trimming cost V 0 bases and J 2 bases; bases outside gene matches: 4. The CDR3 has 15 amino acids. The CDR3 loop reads CATSREKRGPYEQYF. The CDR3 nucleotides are TGTGCCACCAGCAGAGAGAAGCGGGGCCCCTACGAGCAGTACTTC. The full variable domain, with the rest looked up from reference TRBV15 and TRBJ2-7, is DAMVIQNPRYQVTQFGKPVTLSCSQTLNHNVMYWYQQKSSQAPKLLFHYYDKDFNNEADTPDNFQSRRPNTSFCFLDIRSPGLGDTAMYLCATSREKRGPYEQYFGPGTRLTVT.

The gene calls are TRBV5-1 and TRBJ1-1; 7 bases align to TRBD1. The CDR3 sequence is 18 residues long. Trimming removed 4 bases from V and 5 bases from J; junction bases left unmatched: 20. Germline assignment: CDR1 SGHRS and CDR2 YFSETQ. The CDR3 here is CASSPGGTAVGTRTEAFF. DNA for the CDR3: TGCGCCAGCAGCCCGGGGGGGACAGCGGTAGGGACGAGGACTGAAGCTTTCTTT.

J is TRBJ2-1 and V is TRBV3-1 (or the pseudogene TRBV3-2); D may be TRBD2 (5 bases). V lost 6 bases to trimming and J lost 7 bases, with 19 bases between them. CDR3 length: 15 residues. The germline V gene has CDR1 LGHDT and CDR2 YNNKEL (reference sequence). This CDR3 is CASRSRFGLINEQFF. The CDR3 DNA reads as TGTGCCAGCAGATCCCGATTCGGACTGATAAATGAGCAGTTCTTC.

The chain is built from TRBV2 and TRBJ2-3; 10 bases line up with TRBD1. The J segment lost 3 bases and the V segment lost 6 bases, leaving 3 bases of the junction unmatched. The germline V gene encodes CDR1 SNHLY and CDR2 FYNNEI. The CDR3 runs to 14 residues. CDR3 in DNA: TGTGCCAGCAGGAGGACAGGGGGAACAGATACGCAGTATTTT. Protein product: CASRRTGGTDTQYF.

In DNA, the CDR3 is TGTGCCAGCATCAGGGCCTTACACTACACCTTC. This sequence encodes CASIRALHYTF. The chain employs TRBV27 and TRBJ1-2, with D possibly being TRBD1 (5 bases). The CDR3 is made up of 11 amino acids. The V gene's germline CDR1 is MNHEY and CDR2 SMNVEV (reference sequence). V was pared by 7 bases and J by 10 bases, with 13 bases between.

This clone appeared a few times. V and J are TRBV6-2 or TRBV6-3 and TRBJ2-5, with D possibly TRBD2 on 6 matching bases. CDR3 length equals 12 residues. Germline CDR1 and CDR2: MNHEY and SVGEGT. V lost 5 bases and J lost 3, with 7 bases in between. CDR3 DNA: TGTGCCAGCAGTCCGGGGGAAGAGACCCAGTACTTC. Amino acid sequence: CASSPGEETQYF.

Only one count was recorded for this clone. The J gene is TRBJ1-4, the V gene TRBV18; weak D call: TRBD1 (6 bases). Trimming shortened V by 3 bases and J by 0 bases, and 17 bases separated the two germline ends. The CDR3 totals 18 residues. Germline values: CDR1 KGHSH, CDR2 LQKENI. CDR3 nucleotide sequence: TGTGCCAGCTCACCTGGGGGACAATCTGGCCCAACTAATGAAAAACTGTTTTTT. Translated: CASSPGGQSGPTNEKLFF.

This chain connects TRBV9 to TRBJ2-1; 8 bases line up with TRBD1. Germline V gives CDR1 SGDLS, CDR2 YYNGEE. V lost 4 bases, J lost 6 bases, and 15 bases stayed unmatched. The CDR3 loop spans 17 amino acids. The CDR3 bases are TGTGCCAGCAGCCCGAGGACAGGGATTCCCCAACTCAATGAGCAGTTCTTC. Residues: CASSPRTGIPQLNEQFF. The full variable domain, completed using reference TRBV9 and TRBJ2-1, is DSGVTQTPKHLITATGQRVTLRCSPRSGDLSVYWYQQSLDQGLQFLIQYYNGEERAKGNILERFSAQQFPDLHSELNLSSLELGDSALYFCASSPRTGIPQLNEQFFGPGTRLTVL.

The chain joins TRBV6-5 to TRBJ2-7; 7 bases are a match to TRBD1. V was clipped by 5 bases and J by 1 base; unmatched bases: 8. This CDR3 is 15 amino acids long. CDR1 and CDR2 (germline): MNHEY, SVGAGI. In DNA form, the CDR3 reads TGTGCCAGCAGTCTACAGGGGTCAAGGTCCTACGAGCAGTACTTC. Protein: CASSLQGSRSYEQYF.

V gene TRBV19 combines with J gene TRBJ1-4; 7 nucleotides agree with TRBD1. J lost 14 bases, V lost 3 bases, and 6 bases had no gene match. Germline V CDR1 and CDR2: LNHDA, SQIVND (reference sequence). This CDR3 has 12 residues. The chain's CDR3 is CASSIPTGVLFF. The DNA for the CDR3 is TGTGCCAGTAGTATCCCTACAGGGGTGCTGTTTTTT.

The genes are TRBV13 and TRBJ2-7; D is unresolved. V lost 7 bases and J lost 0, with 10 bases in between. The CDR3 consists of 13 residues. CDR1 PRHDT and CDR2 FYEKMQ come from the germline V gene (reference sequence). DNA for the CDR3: TGTGCCAGCACCGACACGAACTCCTACGAGCAGTACTTC. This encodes CASTDTNSYEQYF.

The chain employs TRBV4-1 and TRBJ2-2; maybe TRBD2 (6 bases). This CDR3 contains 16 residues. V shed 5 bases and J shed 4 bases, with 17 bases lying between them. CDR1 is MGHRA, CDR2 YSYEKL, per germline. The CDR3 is CASSLRSGDFTGELFF. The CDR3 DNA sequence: TGCGCCAGCAGCTTGCGTAGTGGGGACTTCACCGGGGAGCTGTTTTTT.

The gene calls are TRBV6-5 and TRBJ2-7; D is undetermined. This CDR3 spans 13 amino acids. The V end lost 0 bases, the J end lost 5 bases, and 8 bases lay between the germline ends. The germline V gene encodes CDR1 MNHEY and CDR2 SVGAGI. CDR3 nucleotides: TGTGCCAGCAGTTACTCTCCGACAAACGAGCAGTACTTC. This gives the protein CASSYSPTNEQYF.

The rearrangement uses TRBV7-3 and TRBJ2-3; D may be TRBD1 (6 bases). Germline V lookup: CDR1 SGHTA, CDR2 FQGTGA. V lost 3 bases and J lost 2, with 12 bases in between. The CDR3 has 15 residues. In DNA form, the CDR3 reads TGTGCCAGCAGCTTGGACAGTTACTACACAGATACGCAGTATTTT. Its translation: CASSLDSYYTDTQYF. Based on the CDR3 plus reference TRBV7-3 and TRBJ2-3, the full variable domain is GAGVSQTPSNKVTEKGKYVELRCDPISGHTALYWYRQSLGQGPEFLIYFQGTGAADDSGLPNDRFFAVRPEGSVSTLKIQRTERGDSAVYLCASSLDSYYTDTQYFGPGTRLTVL.

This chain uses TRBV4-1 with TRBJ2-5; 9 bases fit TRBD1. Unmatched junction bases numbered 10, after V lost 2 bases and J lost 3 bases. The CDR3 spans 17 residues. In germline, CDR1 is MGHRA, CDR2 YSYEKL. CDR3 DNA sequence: TGCGCCAGCAGCCAACTAACCCCCGGGACAGGGAAAGAGACCCAGTACTTC. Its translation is CASSQLTPGTGKETQYF.

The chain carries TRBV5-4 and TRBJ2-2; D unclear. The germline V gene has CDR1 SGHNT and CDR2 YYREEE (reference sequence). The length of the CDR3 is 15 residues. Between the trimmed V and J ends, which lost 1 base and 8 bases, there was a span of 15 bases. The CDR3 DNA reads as TGTGCCAGCAGCTTGAGATTTCGAGGTTCTGGGGAGCTGTTTTTT. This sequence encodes CASSLRFRGSGELFF.

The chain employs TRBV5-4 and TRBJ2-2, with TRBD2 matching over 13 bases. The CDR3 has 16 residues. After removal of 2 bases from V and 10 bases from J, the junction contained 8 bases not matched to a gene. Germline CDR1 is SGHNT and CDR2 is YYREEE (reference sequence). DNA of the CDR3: TGTGCCAGCAGCTTAAGGACTAGCGGGGGCGCGGTGGAGCTGTTTTTT. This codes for CASSLRTSGGAVELFF. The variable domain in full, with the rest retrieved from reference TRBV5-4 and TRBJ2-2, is ETGVTQSPTHLIKTRGQQVTLRCSSQSGHNTVSWYQQALGQGPQFIFQYYREEENGRGNFPPRFSGLQFPNYSSELNVNALELDDSALYLCASSLRTSGGAVELFFGEGSRLTVL.

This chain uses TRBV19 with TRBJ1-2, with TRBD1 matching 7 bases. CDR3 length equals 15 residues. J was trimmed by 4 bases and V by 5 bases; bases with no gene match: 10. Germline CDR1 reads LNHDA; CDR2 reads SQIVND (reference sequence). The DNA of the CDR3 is TGTGCCAGTAGTGAGTACAGGGGAAGGAGCTATGGCTACACCTTC. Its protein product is CASSEYRGRSYGYTF. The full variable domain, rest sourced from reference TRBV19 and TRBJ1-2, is DGGITQSPKYLFRKEGQNVTLSCEQNLNHDAMYWYRQDPGQGLRLIYYSQIVNDFQKGDIAEGYSVSREKKESFPLTVTSAQKNPTAFYLCASSEYRGRSYGYTFGSGTRLTVV.

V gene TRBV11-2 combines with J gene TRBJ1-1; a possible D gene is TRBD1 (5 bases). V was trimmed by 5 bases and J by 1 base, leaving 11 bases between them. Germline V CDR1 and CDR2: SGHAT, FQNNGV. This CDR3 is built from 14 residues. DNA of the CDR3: TGTGCCAGCAGCCATCAGGGCCGGAACACTGAAGCTTTCTTT. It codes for CASSHQGRNTEAFF.

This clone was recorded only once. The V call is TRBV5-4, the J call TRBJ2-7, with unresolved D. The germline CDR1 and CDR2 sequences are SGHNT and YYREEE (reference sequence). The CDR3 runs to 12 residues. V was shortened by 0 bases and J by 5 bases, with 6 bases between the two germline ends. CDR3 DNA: TGTGCCAGCAGCTTGGGGCCAGACGAGCAGTACTTC. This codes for CASSLGPDEQYF.

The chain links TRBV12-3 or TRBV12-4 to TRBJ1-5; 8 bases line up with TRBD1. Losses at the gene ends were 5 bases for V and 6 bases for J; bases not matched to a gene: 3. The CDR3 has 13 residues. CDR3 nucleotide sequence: TGTGCCAGCAGTCGACAGGGGTTTCAGCCCCAGCATTTT. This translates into CASSRQGFQPQHF.

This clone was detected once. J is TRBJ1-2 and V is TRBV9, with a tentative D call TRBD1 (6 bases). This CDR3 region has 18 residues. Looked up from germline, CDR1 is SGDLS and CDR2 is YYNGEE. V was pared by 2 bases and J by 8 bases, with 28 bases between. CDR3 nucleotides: TGTGCCAGCAGCGTGGCAGGGGCCCAACCGGGTCCTCAAGGGGGCTACACCTTC. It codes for CASSVAGAQPGPQGGYTF.

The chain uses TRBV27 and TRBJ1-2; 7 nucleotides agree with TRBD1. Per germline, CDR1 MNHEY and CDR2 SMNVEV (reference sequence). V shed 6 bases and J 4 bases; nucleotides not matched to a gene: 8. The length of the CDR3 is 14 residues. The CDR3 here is CASSFTGASYGYTF. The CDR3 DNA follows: TGTGCCAGCAGCTTTACAGGGGCGAGCTATGGCTACACCTTC.

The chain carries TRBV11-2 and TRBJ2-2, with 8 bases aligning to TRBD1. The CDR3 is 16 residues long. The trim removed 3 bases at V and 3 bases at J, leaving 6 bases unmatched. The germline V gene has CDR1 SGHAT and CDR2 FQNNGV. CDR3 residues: CASSFGTGYDTGELFF. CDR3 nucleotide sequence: TGTGCCAGCAGCTTCGGGACAGGTTACGACACCGGGGAGCTGTTTTTT.

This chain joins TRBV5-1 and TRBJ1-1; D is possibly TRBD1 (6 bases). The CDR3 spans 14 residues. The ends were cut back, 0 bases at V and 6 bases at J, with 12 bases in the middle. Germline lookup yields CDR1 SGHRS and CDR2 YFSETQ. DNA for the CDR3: TGCGCCAGCAGCTTGGATCCAGGGGCTCCTGAAGCTTTCTTT. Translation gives CASSLDPGAPEAFF.

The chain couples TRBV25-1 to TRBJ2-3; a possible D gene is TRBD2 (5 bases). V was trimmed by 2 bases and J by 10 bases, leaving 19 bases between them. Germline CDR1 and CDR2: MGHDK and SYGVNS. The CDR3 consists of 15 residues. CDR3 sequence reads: CASSEGGPGFTPQYF. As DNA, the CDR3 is TGTGCCAGCAGTGAAGGTGGACCGGGGTTTACGCCGCAGTATTTT. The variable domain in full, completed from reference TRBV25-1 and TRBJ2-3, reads EADIYQTPRYLVIGTGKKITLECSQTMGHDKMYWYQQDPGMELHLIHYSYGVNSTEKGDLSSESTVSRIRTEHFPLTLESARPSHTSQYLCASSEGGPGFTPQYFGPGTRLTVL.

The CDR3 nucleotides read TGTGCCAGCCGAGGAGGGGGCGCGGACTATGGCTACACCTTC. The encoded protein is CASRGGGADYGYTF. V and J are TRBV19 and TRBJ1-2; 7 nucleotides line up with TRBD1. CDR1 and CDR2 (germline): LNHDA, SQIVND (reference sequence). V trimming: 9 bases; J trimming: 3 bases; junction bases outside the gene matches: 10. This CDR3 has 14 amino acids.

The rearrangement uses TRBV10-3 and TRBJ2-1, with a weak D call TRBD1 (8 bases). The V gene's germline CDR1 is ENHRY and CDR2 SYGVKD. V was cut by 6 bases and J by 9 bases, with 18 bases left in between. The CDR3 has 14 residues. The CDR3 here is CAIRLTGEGAEQFF. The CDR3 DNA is TGTGCCATCAGGTTGACAGGGGAGGGGGCTGAGCAGTTCTTC.